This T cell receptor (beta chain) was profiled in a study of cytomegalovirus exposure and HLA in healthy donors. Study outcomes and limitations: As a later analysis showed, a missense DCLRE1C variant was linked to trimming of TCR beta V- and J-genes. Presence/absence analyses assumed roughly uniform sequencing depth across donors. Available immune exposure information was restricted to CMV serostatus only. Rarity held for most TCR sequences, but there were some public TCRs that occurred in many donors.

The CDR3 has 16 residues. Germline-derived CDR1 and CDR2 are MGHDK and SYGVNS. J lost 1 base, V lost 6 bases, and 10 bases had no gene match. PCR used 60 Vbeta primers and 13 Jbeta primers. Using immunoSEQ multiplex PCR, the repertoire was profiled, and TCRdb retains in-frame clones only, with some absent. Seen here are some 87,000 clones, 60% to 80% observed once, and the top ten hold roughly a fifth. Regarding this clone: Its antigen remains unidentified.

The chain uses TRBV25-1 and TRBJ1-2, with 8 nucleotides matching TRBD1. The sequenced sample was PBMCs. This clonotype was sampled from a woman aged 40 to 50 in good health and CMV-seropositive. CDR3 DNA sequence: TGTGCCAGCAGGCACTCCGCAGGGGGCGATAACTATGGCTACACCTTC. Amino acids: CASRHSAGGDNYGYTF.